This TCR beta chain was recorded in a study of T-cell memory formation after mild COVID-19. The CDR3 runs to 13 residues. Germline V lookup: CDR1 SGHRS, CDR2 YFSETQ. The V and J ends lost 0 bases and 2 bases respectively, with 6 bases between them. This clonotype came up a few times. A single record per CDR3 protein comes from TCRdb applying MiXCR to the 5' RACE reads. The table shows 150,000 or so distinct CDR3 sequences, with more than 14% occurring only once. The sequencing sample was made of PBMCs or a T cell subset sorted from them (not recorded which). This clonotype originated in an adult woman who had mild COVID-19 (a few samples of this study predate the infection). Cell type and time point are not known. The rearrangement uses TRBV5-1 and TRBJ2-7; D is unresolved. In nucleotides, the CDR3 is TGCGCCAGCAGCTTGGTGGCCGCCTACGAGCAGTACTTC. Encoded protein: CASSLVAAYEQYF.